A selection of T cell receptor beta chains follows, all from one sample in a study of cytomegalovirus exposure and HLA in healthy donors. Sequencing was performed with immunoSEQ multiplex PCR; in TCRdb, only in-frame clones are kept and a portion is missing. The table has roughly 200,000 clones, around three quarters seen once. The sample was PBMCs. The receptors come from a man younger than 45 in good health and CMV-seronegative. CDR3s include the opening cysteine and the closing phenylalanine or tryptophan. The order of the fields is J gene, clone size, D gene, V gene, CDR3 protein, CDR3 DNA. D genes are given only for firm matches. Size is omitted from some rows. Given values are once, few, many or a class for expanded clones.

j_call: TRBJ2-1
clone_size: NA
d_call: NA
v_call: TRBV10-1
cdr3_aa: CASSDPAGSRGNEQFF
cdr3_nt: TGCGCCAGCAGTGATCCCGCCGGGAGTCGTGGCAATGAGCAGTTCTTC

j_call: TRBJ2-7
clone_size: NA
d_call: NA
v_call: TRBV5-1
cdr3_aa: CASSSHYEQYF
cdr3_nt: TGCGCCAGCAGCAGCCACTACGAGCAGTACTTC

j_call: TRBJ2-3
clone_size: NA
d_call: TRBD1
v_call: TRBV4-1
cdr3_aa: CASSLNPGSGQGKDTQYF
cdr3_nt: TGCGCCAGCAGCCTAAACCCCGGGTCGGGACAGGGGAAAGATACGCAGTATTTT

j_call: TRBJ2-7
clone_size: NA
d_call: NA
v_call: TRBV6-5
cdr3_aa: CASRTRGEQYF
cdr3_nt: TGTGCCAGCCGAACACGGGGTGAGCAGTACTTC

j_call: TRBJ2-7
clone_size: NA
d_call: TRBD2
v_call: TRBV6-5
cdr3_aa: CASSREESEQYF
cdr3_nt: TGTGCCAGCAGTCGGGAGGAGAGTGAGCAGTACTTC

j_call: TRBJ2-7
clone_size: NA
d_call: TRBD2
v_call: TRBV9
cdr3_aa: CASSPTSGGPYEQYF
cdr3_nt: TGTGCCAGCAGCCCGACTAGCGGGGGACCCTACGAGCAGTACTTC

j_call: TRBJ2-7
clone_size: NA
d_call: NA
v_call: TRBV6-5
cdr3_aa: CASSYISEQYF
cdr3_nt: TGTGCCAGCAGTTACATATCCGAGCAGTACTTC

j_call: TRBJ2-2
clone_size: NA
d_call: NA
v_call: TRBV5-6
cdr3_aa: CASSSGRTGELFF
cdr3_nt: TGTGCCAGCAGCTCAGGGAGGACCGGGGAGCTGTTTTTT

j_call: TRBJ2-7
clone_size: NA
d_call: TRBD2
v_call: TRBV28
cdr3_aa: CASSPLRLATYEQYF
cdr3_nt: TGTGCCAGCAGTCCCCTTAGACTAGCCACCTACGAGCAGTACTTC

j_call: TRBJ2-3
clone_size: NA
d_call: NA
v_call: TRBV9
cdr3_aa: CASRRGLDTQYF
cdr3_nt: TGTGCCAGCCGGAGGGGGCTAGATACGCAGTATTTT

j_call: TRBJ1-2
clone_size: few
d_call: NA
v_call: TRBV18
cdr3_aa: CASSPARAFGYGYTF
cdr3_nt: TGTGCCAGCTCACCAGCCAGGGCATTTGGCTATGGCTACACCTTC

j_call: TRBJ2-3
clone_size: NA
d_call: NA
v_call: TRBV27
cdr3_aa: CASSLFPSRSTDTQYF
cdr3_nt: TGTGCCAGCAGTTTATTCCCTAGTAGGAGCACAGATACGCAGTATTTT

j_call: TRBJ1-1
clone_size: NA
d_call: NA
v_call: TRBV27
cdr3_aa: CASSSQQVENTEAFF
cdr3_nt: TGTGCCAGCAGTTCCCAACAGGTGGAGAACACTGAAGCTTTCTTT

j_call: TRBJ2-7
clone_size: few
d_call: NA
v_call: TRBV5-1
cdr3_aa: CASSSGVSSYEQYF
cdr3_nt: TGCGCCAGCAGCTCGGGGGTTTCCTCCTACGAGCAGTACTTC

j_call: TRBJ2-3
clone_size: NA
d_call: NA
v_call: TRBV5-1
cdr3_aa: CASSHDRYGTDTQYF
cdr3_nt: TGCGCCAGCAGCCACGACAGATACGGCACAGATACGCAGTATTTT

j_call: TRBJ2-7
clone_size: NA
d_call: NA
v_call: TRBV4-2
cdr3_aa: CASSQASIDRPDEQYF
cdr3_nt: TGTGCCAGCAGCCAAGCTTCTATAGACAGGCCCGACGAGCAGTACTTC

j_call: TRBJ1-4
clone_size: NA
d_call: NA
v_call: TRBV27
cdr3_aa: CASSFRGGGEKLFF
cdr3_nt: TGTGCCAGCAGTTTTCGGGGAGGAGGTGAAAAACTGTTTTTT